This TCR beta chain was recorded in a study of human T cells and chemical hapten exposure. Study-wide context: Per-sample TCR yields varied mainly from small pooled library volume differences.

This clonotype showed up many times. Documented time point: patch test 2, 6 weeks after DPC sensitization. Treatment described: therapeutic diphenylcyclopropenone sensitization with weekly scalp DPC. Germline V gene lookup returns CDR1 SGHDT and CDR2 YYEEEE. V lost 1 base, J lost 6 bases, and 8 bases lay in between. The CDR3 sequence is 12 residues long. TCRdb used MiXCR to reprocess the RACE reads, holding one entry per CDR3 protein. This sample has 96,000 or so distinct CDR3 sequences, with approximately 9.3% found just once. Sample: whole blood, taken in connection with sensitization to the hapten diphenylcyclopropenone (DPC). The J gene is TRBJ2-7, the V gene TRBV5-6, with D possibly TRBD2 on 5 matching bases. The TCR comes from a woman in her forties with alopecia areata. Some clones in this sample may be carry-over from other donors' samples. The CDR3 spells CASSLTEGEQYF. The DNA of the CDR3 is TGTGCCAGCAGCTTGACAGAGGGCGAGCAGTACTTC.